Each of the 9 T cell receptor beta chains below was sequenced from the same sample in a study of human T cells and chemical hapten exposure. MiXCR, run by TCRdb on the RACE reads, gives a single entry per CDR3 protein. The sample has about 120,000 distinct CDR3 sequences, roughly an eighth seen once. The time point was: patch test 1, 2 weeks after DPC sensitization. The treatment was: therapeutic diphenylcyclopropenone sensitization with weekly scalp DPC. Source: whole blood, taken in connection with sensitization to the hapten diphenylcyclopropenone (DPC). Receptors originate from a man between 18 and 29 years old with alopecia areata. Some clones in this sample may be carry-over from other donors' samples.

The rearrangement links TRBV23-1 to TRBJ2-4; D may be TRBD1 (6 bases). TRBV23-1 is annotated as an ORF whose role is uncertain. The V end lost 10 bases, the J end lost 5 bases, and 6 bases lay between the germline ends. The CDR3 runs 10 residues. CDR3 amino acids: CANRENIQYF. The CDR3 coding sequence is TGCGCCAACAGGGAAAACATTCAGTACTTC.

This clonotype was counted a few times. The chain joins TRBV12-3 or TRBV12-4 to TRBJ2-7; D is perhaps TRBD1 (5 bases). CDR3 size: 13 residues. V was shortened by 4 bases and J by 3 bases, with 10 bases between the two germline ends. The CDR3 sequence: CASSWGRSYEQYF. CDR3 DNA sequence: TGTGCCAGCAGTTGGGGCAGGAGCTACGAGCAGTACTTC.

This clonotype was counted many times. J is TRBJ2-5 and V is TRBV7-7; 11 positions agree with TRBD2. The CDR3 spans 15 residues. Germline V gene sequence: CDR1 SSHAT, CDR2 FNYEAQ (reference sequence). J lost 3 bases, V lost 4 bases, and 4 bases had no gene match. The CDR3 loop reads CASSSSGGMKETQYF. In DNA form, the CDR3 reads TGTGCCAGCAGCTCTAGCGGGGGGATGAAAGAGACCCAGTACTTC.

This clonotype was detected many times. The CDR3 loop is CSARPAGAEQYF. The CDR3 DNA reads TGCAGTGCTAGACCTGCAGGGGCCGAGCAGTACTTC. The gene calls are TRBV20-1 and TRBJ2-7, with D tentatively TRBD1 (6 bases). With 2 bases removed from V and 6 bases from J, the gap between germline ends came to 11 bases. CDR1 and CDR2 from the germline V gene are DFQATT and SNEGSKA (reference sequence). The CDR3 extends over 12 amino acids.

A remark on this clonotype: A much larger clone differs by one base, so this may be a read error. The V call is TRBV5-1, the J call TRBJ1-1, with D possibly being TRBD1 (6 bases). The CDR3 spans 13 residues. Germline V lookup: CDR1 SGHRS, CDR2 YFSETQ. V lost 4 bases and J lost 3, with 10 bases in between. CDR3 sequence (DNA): TGCGCCAGCAGCCAGGGACATCACACTGAAGCTTTCTTT. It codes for CASSQGHHTEAFF. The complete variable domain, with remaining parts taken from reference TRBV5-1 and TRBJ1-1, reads KAGVTQTPRYLIKTRGQQVTLSCSPISGHRSVSWYQQTPGQGLQFLFEYFSETQRNKGNFPGRFSGRQFSNSRSEMNVSTLELGDSALYLCASSQGHHTEAFFGQGTRLTVV.

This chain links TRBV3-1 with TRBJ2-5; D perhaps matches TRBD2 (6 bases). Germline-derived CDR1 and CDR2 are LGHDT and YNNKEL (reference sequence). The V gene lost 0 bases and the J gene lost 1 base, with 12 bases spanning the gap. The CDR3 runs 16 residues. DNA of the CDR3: TGTGCCAGCAGCCAAGATACAACTAGCATCCAAGAGACCCAGTACTTC. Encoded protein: CASSQDTTSIQETQYF.

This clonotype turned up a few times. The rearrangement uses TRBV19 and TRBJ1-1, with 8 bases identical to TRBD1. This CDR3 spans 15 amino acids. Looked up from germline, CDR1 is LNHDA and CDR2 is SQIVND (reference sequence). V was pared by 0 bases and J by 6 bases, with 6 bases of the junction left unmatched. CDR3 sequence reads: CASSIDMGQAAEAFF. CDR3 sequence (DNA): TGTGCCAGTAGTATAGACATGGGACAGGCTGCTGAAGCTTTCTTT.

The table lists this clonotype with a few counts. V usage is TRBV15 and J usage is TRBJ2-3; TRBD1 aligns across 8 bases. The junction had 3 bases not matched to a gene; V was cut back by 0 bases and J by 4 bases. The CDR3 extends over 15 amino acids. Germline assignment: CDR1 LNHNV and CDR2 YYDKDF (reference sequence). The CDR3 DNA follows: TGTGCCACCAGCAGAGAAGGACAGGGCTCAGATACGCAGTATTTT. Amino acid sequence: CATSREGQGSDTQYF.

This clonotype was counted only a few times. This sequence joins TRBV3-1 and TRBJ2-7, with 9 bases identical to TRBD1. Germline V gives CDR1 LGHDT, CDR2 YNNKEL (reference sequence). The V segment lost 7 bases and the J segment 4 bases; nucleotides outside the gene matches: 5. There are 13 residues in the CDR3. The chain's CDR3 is CASNRGQGYEQYF. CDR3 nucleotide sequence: TGTGCCAGCAACCGGGGACAGGGATACGAGCAGTACTTC.